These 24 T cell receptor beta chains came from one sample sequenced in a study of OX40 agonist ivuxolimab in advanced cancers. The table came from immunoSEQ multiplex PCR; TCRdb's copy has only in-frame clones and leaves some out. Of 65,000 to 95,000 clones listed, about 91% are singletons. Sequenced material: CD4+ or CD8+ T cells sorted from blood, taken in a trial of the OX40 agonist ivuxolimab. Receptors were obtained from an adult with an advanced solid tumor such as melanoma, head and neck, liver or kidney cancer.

The CDR3 DNA follows: TGTGCCAGCAGTGAACGAGGGAGGGTTTTCCTGAACACCGGGGAGCTGTTTTTT. Translated, it gives CASSERGRVFLNTGELFF. This sequence joins TRBV6-1 and TRBJ2-2, with 7 bases matching TRBD2. CDR3 length equals 18 residues. Germline V CDR1 and CDR2: MNHNS, SASEGT. After removal of 2 bases from V and 1 base from J, the junction contained 10 bases not matched to a gene.

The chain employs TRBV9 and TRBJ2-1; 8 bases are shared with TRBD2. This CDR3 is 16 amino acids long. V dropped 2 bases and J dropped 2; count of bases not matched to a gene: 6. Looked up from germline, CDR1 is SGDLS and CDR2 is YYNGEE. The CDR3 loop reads CASSVRGSGTYNEQFF. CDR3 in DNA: TGTGCCAGCAGCGTGAGGGGTAGCGGGACCTACAATGAGCAGTTCTTC.

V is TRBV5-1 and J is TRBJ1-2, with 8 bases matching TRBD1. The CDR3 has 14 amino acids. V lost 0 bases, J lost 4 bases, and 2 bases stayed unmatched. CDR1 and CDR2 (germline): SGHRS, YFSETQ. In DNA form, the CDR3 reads TGCGCCAGCAGCTTGGGGCAGGGGGCCTATGGCTACACCTTC. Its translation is CASSLGQGAYGYTF.

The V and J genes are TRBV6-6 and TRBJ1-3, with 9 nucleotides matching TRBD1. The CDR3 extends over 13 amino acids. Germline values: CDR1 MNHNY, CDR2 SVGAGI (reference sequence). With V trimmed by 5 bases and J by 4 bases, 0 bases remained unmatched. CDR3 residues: CASSGQGGNTIYF. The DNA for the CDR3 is TGTGCCAGCAGTGGACAGGGGGGAAACACCATATATTTT.

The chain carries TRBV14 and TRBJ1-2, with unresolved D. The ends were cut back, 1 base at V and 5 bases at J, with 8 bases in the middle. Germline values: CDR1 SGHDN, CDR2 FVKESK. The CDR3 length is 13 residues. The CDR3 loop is CASSQAPGYGYTF. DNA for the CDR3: TGTGCCAGCAGCCAAGCCCCTGGGTATGGCTACACCTTC.

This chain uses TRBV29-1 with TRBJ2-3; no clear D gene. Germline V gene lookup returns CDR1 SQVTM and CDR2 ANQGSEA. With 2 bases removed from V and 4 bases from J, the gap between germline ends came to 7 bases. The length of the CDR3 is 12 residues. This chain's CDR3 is CSVELVSDTQYF. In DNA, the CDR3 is TGCAGCGTTGAACTAGTATCAGATACGCAGTATTTT.

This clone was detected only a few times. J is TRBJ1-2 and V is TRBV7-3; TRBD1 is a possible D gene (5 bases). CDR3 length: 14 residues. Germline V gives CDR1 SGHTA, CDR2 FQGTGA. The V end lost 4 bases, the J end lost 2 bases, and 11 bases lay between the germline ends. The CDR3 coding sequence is TGTGCCAGCAGCTCAGGAGCAGGGAACTATGGCTACACCTTC. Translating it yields CASSSGAGNYGYTF. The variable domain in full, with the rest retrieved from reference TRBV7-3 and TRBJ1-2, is GAGVSQTPSNKVTEKGKYVELRCDPISGHTALYWYRQSLGQGPEFLIYFQGTGAADDSGLPNDRFFAVRPEGSVSTLKIQRTERGDSAVYLCASSSGAGNYGYTFGSGTRLTVV.

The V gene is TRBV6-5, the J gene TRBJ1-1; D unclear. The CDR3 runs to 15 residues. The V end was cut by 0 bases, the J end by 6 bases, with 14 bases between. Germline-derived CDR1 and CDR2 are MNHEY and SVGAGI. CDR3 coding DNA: TGTGCCAGCAGTTACTCGCTCTTCAGTCGCCCTGAAGCTTTCTTT. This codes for CASSYSLFSRPEAFF.

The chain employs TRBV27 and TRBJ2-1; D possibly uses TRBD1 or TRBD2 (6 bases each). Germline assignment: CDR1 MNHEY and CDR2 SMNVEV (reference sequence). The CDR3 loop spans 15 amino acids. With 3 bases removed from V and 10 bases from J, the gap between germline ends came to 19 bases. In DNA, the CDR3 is TGTGCCAGCAGTTTGCAACTAGCAGTCGGGGGCGAGCAGTTCTTC. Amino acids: CASSLQLAVGGEQFF.

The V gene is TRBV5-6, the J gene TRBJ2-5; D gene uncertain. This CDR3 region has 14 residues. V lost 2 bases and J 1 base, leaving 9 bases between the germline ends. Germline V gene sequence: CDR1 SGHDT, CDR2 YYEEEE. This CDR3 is CASSFLSGQETQYF. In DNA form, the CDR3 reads TGTGCCAGCAGCTTTCTTTCTGGCCAAGAGACCCAGTACTTC.

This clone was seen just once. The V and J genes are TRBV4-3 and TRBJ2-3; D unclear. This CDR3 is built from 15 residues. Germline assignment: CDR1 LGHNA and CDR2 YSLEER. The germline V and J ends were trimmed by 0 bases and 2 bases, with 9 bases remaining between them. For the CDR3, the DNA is TGCGCCAGCAGCCAAGATGGGTACCCCACAGATACGCAGTATTTT. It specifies CASSQDGYPTDTQYF.

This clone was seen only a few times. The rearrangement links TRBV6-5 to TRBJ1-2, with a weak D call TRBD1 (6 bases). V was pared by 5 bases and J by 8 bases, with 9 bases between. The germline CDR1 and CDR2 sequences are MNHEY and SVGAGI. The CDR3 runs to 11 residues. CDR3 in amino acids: CASSPGEGYTF. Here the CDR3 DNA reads TGTGCCAGCAGTCCAGGGGAGGGCTACACCTTC.

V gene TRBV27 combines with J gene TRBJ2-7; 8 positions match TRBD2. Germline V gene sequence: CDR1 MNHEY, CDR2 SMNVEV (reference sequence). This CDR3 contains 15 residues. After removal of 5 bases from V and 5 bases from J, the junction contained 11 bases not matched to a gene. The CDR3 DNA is TGTGCCAGCAGTCGTAGCGGGACGGGTACCCACGAGCAGTACTTC. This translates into CASSRSGTGTHEQYF.

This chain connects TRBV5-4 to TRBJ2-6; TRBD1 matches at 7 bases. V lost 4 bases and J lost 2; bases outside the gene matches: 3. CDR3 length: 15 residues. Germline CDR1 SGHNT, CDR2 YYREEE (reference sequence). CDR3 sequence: CASSLGGTGANVLTF. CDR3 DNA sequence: TGTGCCAGCAGCCTAGGGGGCACTGGGGCCAACGTCCTGACTTTC. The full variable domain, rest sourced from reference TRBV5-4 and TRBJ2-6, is ETGVTQSPTHLIKTRGQQVTLRCSSQSGHNTVSWYQQALGQGPQFIFQYYREEENGRGNFPPRFSGLQFPNYSSELNVNALELDDSALYLCASSLGGTGANVLTFGAGSRLTVL.

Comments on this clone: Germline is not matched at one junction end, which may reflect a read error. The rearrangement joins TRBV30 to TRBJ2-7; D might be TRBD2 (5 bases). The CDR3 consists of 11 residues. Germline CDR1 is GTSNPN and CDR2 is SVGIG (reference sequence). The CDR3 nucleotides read TGTGCCTGGAGTGTAGGAGGCAGGTTCCTCTTC. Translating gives CAWSVGGRFLF. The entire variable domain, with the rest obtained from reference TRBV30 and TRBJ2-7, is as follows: SQTIHQWPATLVQPVGSPLSLECTVEGTSNPNLYWYRQAAGRGLQLLFYSVGIGQISSEVPQNLSASRPQDRQFILSSKKLLLSDSGFYLCAWSVGGRFLFGPGTRLTVT.

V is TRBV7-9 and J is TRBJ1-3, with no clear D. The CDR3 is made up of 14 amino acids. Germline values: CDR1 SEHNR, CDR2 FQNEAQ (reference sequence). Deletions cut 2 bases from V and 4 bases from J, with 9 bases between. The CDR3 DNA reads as TGTGCCAGCAGCTTAAGCGTATCGGGAAACACCATATATTTT. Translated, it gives CASSLSVSGNTIYF.

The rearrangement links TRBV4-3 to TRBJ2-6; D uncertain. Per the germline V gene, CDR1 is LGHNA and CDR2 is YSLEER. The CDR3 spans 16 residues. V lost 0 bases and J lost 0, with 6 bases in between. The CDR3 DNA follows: TGCGCCAGCAGCCAAGAGTACAGCTCTGGGGCCAACGTCCTGACTTTC. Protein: CASSQEYSSGANVLTF.

Written as DNA, the CDR3 is TGTGCCAGCGGCCTAGGCTCTGGGGCCAACGTCCTGACTTTC. Its translation: CASGLGSGANVLTF. The J gene is TRBJ2-6, the V gene TRBV28; D is uncertain. This CDR3 region has 14 residues. The germline gives CDR1 MDHEN, CDR2 SYDVKM. Trimming took 8 bases from V and 0 from J, leaving 8 bases between them.

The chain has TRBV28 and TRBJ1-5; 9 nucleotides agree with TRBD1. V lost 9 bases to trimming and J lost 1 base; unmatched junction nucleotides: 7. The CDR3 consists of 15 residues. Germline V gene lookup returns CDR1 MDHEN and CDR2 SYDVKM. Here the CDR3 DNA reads TGTGCCAGTCTGGGACAGGGAACGAGCAATCAGCCCCAGCATTTT. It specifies CASLGQGTSNQPQHF.

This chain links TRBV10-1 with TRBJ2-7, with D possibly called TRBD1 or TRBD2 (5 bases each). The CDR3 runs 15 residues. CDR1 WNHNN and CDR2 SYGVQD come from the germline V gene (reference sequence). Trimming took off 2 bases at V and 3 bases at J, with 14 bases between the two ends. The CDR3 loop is CASSEGSGQSYEQYF. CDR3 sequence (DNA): TGCGCCAGCAGTGAGGGGAGTGGACAAAGCTACGAGCAGTACTTC.

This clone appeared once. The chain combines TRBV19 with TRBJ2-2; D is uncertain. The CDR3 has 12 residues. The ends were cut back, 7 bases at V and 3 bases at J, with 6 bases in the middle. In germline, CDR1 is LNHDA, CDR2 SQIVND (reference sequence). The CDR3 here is CASMVDTGELFF. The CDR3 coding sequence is TGTGCCAGTATGGTAGACACCGGGGAGCTGTTTTTT.

CDR3 protein: CASSTGVGETQYF. The DNA for the CDR3 is TGTGCCAGCAGCACCGGAGTGGGAGAGACCCAGTACTTC. This chain connects TRBV2 to TRBJ2-5; no definite D call. Germline lookup yields CDR1 SNHLY and CDR2 FYNNEI. CDR3 size: 13 residues. Trimming removed 6 bases from V and 4 bases from J, with 12 bases in between. Full variable domain (outside the CDR3, taken from reference TRBV2 and TRBJ2-5): EPEVTQTPSHQVTQMGQEVILRCVPISNHLYFYWYRQILGQKVEFLVSFYNNEISEKSEIFDDQFSVERPDGSNFTLKIRSTKLEDSAMYFCASSTGVGETQYFGPGTRLLVL.

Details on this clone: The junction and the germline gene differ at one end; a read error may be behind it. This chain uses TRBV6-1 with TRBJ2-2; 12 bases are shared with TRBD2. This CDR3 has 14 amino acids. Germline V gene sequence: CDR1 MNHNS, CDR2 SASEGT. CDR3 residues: CASSSKLAGGADVF. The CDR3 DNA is TGTGCCAGCAGTAGTAAGCTAGCGGGAGGGGCCGATGTTTTT.

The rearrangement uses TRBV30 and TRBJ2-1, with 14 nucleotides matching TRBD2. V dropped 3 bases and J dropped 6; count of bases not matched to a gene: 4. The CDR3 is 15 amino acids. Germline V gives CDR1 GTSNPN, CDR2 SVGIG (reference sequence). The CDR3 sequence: CAWSQGLAGANEQFF. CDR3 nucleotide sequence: TGTGCCTGGAGCCAGGGACTAGCGGGAGCCAATGAGCAGTTCTTC.